The 28 T cell receptor beta chains below all came from one sample that was sequenced in a study of blood T cells in healthy people across ages. The second PCR ran about 6 to 12 cycles with a sample-barcoded 5' primer and J-beta primers. From the 5' RACE reads, TCRdb called clonotypes with MiXCR, one entry per CDR3 protein. The sample shows approximately 350,000 distinct CDR3 sequences, over 45% of them seen only once. Input material: blood. The receptors originated from a man aged 60-69 years in good health.

This clonotype was observed a few times. The CDR3 protein is CASSFLLAGGNNEQFF. CDR3 DNA: TGTGCCAGCAGCTTCCTACTAGCGGGAGGGAACAATGAGCAGTTCTTC. This rearrangement joins TRBV7-9 to TRBJ2-1; TRBD2 aligns across 13 bases. Germline assignment: CDR1 SEHNR and CDR2 FQNEAQ (reference sequence). Losses at the gene ends were 3 bases for V and 5 bases for J; bases not matched to a gene: 4. This CDR3 contains 16 residues.

V gene TRBV11-2 combines with J gene TRBJ2-4; tentative D call: TRBD2 (5 bases). The better agreement between TRBJ2-7 and the DNA end casts doubt on the J call. Germline V lookup: CDR1 SGHAT, CDR2 FQNNGV. This CDR3 contains 14 residues. The CDR3 nucleotides read TGTGCCAGCAGCACCCTACGAGGGTCGGGCGAGCAGTACTTC. Its protein is CASSTLRGSGEQYF.

This chain links TRBV20-1 with TRBJ2-5; D ambiguous. The V and J ends lost 7 bases and 5 bases respectively, with 14 bases between them. CDR1 is DFQATT, CDR2 SNEGSKA, per germline (reference sequence). CDR3 length: 12 amino acids. For the CDR3, the DNA is TGCAGTGTTCCAGACGTTTTGGAGACCCAGTACTTC. This sequence encodes CSVPDVLETQYF.

This clonotype has just one count. The chain employs TRBV29-1 and TRBJ2-3, with 7 nucleotides matching TRBD1. This CDR3 region has 15 residues. Unmatched junction bases numbered 9, after V lost 6 bases and J lost 0 bases. Germline assignment: CDR1 SQVTM and CDR2 ANQGSEA. In DNA, the CDR3 is TGCAGCGTCCAACTGTTGACAGGGAGCACAGATACGCAGTATTTT. This gives the protein CSVQLLTGSTDTQYF.

The chain couples TRBV6-5 to TRBJ1-6; D is undetermined. The V end was cut by 0 bases, the J end by 0 bases, with 12 bases between. The germline CDR1 and CDR2 sequences are MNHEY and SVGAGI. This CDR3 spans 18 amino acids. CDR3: CASSYSRTESSYNSPLHF. Written as DNA, the CDR3 is TGTGCCAGCAGTTACTCGAGGACCGAGAGCTCCTATAATTCACCCCTCCACTTT.

This clonotype was picked up a small number of times. The chain joins TRBV20-1 to TRBJ1-2; D remains unclear. CDR3 length: 12 residues. CDR1 is DFQATT and CDR2 is SNEGSKA in the germline V gene (reference sequence). V lost 2 bases, J lost 4 bases, and 8 bases lay in between. The CDR3 sequence: CSARLSLYGYTF. The CDR3 DNA follows: TGCAGTGCTAGACTCAGCCTCTATGGCTACACCTTC.

In this sample, this clonotype turned up many times. The rearrangement uses TRBV6-1 and TRBJ2-1; TRBD2 agrees at 12 bases. The CDR3 has 15 residues. Unmatched junction bases numbered 2, after V lost 2 bases and J lost 6 bases. The germline CDR1 and CDR2 sequences are MNHNS and SASEGT. The CDR3 protein is CASSEPSGRANEQFF. As DNA, the CDR3 is TGTGCCAGCAGTGAACCTAGCGGGAGGGCCAATGAGCAGTTCTTC.

This clonotype was counted many times. The chain uses TRBV20-1 and TRBJ2-5, with TRBD2 matching 13 bases. The CDR3 spans 17 residues. V lost 3 bases, J lost 5 bases, and 12 bases stayed unmatched. Germline assignment: CDR1 DFQATT and CDR2 SNEGSKA (reference sequence). The CDR3: CSARDITSGGAPETQYF. The CDR3 DNA sequence: TGCAGTGCTAGGGATATTACTAGCGGGGGGGCCCCGGAGACCCAGTACTTC.

The CDR3 protein is CASSTGTATYEQYF. The DNA of the CDR3 is TGTGCCAGTAGTACCGGGACAGCGACCTACGAGCAGTACTTC. The chain links TRBV19 to TRBJ2-4; 7 bases agree with TRBD1. Near its end, the DNA agrees better with TRBJ2-7, so the J call may be wrong. The CDR3 is 14 residues long. Germline V CDR1 and CDR2: LNHDA, SQIVND (reference sequence).

The chain joins TRBV28 to TRBJ2-7; no clear D. Germline V CDR1 and CDR2: MDHEN, SYDVKM. The CDR3 loop spans 13 amino acids. V was cut by 3 bases and J by 4 bases, with 10 bases left in between. In DNA, the CDR3 is TGTGCCAGCAGTTTTCCCTCTCAGTACGAGCAGTACTTC. Its protein is CASSFPSQYEQYF.

This clonotype was picked up many times. The chain links TRBV18 to TRBJ1-4; D remains unclear. Germline loops: CDR1 KGHSH, CDR2 LQKENI. Trimming took 5 bases from V and 5 from J, leaving 15 bases between them. CDR3 length equals 15 residues. CDR3 region: CASSFTEGGNEKLFF. The CDR3 bases are TGTGCCAGCTCATTTACAGAGGGTGGAAATGAAAAACTGTTTTTT.

This clonotype has at least ten counts. V is TRBV20-1 and J is TRBJ1-2; unclear D gene. Germline CDR1 is DFQATT and CDR2 is SNEGSKA (reference sequence). The CDR3 consists of 12 residues. The germline V and J ends were trimmed by 6 bases and 3 bases, with 11 bases remaining between them. As DNA, the CDR3 is TGCAGTGCCCCCGGAAATTACTATGGCTACACCTTC. This translates into CSAPGNYYGYTF.

This clonotype occurred a few times. A much bigger clone sits one base away, suggesting this may be a read error. Written as DNA, the CDR3 is TGTGCCGGCAGCTTAGGCGGGACCCATTACAATGAGCAGTTCTTC. It is translated as CAGSLGGTHYNEQFF. The chain carries TRBV7-2 and TRBJ2-1, with TRBD2 as a possible D gene (6 bases). CDR1 and CDR2 (germline): SGHTA, FQGNSA. The CDR3 extends over 15 amino acids.

This clonotype was seen a single time. This chain joins TRBV20-1 and TRBJ2-1; D is undetermined. The CDR3 runs 14 residues. Germline values: CDR1 DFQATT, CDR2 SNEGSKA (reference sequence). The germline V and J ends were trimmed by 4 bases and 6 bases, with 16 bases remaining between them. The CDR3 here is CSANSWGSGNEQFF. The CDR3 DNA is TGCAGTGCTAATTCGTGGGGTTCTGGCAATGAGCAGTTCTTC.

This clonotype was seen ten or more times. V usage is TRBV7-2 and J usage is TRBJ2-1; D not certain. V dropped 2 bases and J dropped 12 bases, with 11 bases sitting between them. This CDR3 is 12 amino acids long. Germline-derived CDR1 and CDR2 are SGHTA and FQGNSA. CDR3 amino acids: CASSLKPPGQFF. CDR3 nucleotide sequence: TGTGCCAGCAGCTTAAAACCCCCTGGGCAGTTCTTC.

This rearrangement joins TRBV12-3 or TRBV12-4 to TRBJ2-3, with D unclear. Between the trimmed V and J ends, which lost 1 base and 4 bases, there was a span of 12 bases. The CDR3 has 15 residues. The CDR3 bases are TGTGCCAGCAGTTTAGAGGCAATAAGGGCAGATACGCAGTATTTT. Its translation: CASSLEAIRADTQYF.

The chain uses TRBV20-1 and TRBJ2-5; 7 bases align to TRBD1. Germline V gene sequence: CDR1 DFQATT, CDR2 SNEGSKA (reference sequence). This CDR3 has 13 residues. The V segment lost 6 bases and the J segment 2 bases; nucleotides outside the gene matches: 6. The CDR3 loop is CSAPDRAQETQYF. CDR3 nucleotide sequence: TGCAGTGCCCCAGACAGGGCACAAGAGACCCAGTACTTC.

V and J are TRBV4-2 and TRBJ1-1; no reliable D call. The germline gives CDR1 LGHNA, CDR2 YNFKEQ. Trimming took 3 bases from V and 5 from J, leaving 13 bases between them. CDR3 size: 14 residues. The CDR3 region is CASSHPDGRTEAFF. The CDR3 DNA reads as TGTGCCAGCAGCCACCCCGATGGGAGGACTGAAGCTTTCTTT.

The V and J genes are TRBV4-2 and TRBJ2-3; no definite D call. This CDR3 has 14 amino acids. Germline CDR1 reads LGHNA; CDR2 reads YNFKEQ. Trimming removed 0 bases from V and 4 bases from J, with 8 bases in between. This CDR3 is CASSQEVVADTQYF. CDR3 DNA sequence: TGTGCCAGCAGCCAAGAGGTAGTCGCAGATACGCAGTATTTT.

The rearrangement links TRBV29-1 to TRBJ2-3, with 12 bases aligning to TRBD2. The germline V gene encodes CDR1 SQVTM and CDR2 ANQGSEA. V trimming: 7 bases; J trimming: 2 bases; junction bases outside the gene matches: 4. The CDR3 length is 14 residues. CDR3 bases: TGCAGCGGCGGGACTAGCGGGTTCACAGATACGCAGTATTTT. Translated: CSGGTSGFTDTQYF.

This clonotype was seen only once. This chain uses TRBV19 with TRBJ2-7; no definite D call. V lost 8 bases and J 7 bases, leaving 9 bases between the germline ends. The CDR3 is 10 residues long. Germline V gene data show CDR1 as LNHDA and CDR2 as SQIVND (reference sequence). The CDR3 region has the DNA TGTGCCAGTGGGGTAGGGGAGCAGTACTTC. As protein: CASGVGEQYF.

This chain links TRBV4-2 with TRBJ2-1; a possible D gene is TRBD2 (5 bases). With 3 bases removed from V and 7 bases from J, the gap between germline ends came to 13 bases. The CDR3 totals 14 residues. Germline V lookup: CDR1 LGHNA, CDR2 YNFKEQ. The CDR3 region is CASSQEPGRNEQFF. In nucleotides, the CDR3 is TGTGCCAGCAGCCAGGAACCGGGAAGGAATGAGCAGTTCTTC.

This clonotype has more than one count but fewer than ten. The chain is built from TRBV5-1 and TRBJ1-2; no clear D gene. Per germline, CDR1 SGHRS and CDR2 YFSETQ. The CDR3 extends over 15 amino acids. V shed 0 bases and J shed 1 base, with 10 bases lying between them. As DNA, the CDR3 is TGCGCCAGCAGCTTGGACGGACGGCTTAACTATGGCTACACCTTC. This codes for CASSLDGRLNYGYTF.

This clonotype was found many times. This chain uses TRBV28 with TRBJ2-7; no reliable D call. The germline gives CDR1 MDHEN, CDR2 SYDVKM. With 6 bases removed from V and 3 bases from J, the gap between germline ends came to 27 bases. There are 18 residues in the CDR3. CDR3 sequence (DNA): TGTGCCAGCAGCCCGCAATTGACGGGCGGATTTCGAGTCTACGAGCAGTACTTC. This gives the protein CASSPQLTGGFRVYEQYF.

The chain links TRBV2 to TRBJ1-4, with D hard to call. CDR1 and CDR2 from the germline V gene are SNHLY and FYNNEI. Trimming cost V 8 bases and J 5 bases, with 18 bases left between them. The CDR3 is 15 residues long. DNA for the CDR3: TGTGCCAGCCGGTCGTCGGGCAGCAAAAATGAAAAACTGTTTTTT. Protein product: CASRSSGSKNEKLFF. The entire variable domain, with the rest obtained from reference TRBV2 and TRBJ1-4, is as follows: EPEVTQTPSHQVTQMGQEVILRCVPISNHLYFYWYRQILGQKVEFLVSFYNNEISEKSEIFDDQFSVERPDGSNFTLKIRSTKLEDSAMYFCASRSSGSKNEKLFFGSGTQLSVL.

This clonotype is a singleton in its sample. The chain has TRBV11-2 and TRBJ2-3, with D perhaps matching TRBD2 (5 bases). The CDR3 runs to 15 residues. V shed 2 bases and J shed 4 bases, with 13 bases lying between them. The germline V gene encodes CDR1 SGHAT and CDR2 FQNNGV. The CDR3 DNA sequence: TGTGCCAGCAGCTTATTAGGAACTAGGCCAGATACGCAGTATTTT. This codes for CASSLLGTRPDTQYF.

The chain joins TRBV20-1 to TRBJ2-7; 8 bases line up with TRBD1. The V segment lost 3 bases and the J segment 2 bases; nucleotides outside the gene matches: 6. Germline V gene sequence: CDR1 DFQATT, CDR2 SNEGSKA (reference sequence). The CDR3 covers 14 residues. CDR3: CSASRQGITYEQYF. CDR3 in DNA: TGCAGTGCTAGCCGACAGGGGATCACCTACGAGCAGTACTTC.

The V call is TRBV12-3 or TRBV12-4, the J call TRBJ2-3; D call uncertain. The CDR3 sequence is 13 residues long. Trimming cost V 6 bases and J 8 bases, with 15 bases left between them. This CDR3 is CASSHRRTSTQYF. The CDR3 nucleotides are TGTGCCAGCAGCCACCGACGGACCAGTACGCAGTATTTT.